The 26 T cell receptor beta chains below all came from one sample that was sequenced in a study of T cells in Graves' hyperthyroidism and ophthalmopathy (dated by TCRdb to 2018 to 2020). Library preparation was by multiplex PCR. Reads for this sample came from an Illumina HiSeq 2000. Amplification of TCR beta CDR3 regions was carried out from RNA transcripts. For the first round of RT-PCR on the TCR CDR3, the HTBI primer set was used together with the Qiagen OneStep RT-PCR kit. Using fastp at Q25 and MiXCR, TCRdb reprocessed the public reads and kept productive beta chains. Every distinct CDR3 protein forms one entry, paired with its most common genes and DNA. Present in this sample are 250,000 to 350,000 distinct CDR3 sequences, about 15% of which were seen just once. The ten largest clones represent approximately 60% of the sample. The sample taken for sequencing was blood. The receptors originated from a woman aged 55-70 years with Graves' ophthalmopathy.

The chain joins TRBV14 to TRBJ2-3; possibly TRBD1 for D (5 bases). The germline V gene encodes CDR1 SGHDN and CDR2 FVKESK. The CDR3 length is 13 residues. V was cut by 2 bases and J by 6 bases, with 9 bases left in between. CDR3 loop: CASSQQGTDTQYF. CDR3 sequence (DNA): TGTGCCAGCAGCCAACAGGGTACGGATACGCAGTATTTT.

There are many counts of this clonotype. The genes are TRBV3-1 and TRBJ1-1; TRBD1 aligns across 10 bases. The ends lost 2 bases at V and 5 bases at J; junction bases unmatched: 11. Germline V gives CDR1 LGHDT, CDR2 YNNKEL (reference sequence). The CDR3 runs 17 residues. For the CDR3, the DNA is TGTGCCAGCAGCCAAACCGGGACAGGGGATATTAGGACTGAAGCTTTCTTT. Encoded protein: CASSQTGTGDIRTEAFF.

In its sample, this clonotype was seen a few times. This rearrangement joins TRBV28 to TRBJ2-7, with 10 bases identical to TRBD2. After removal of 6 bases from V and 0 bases from J, the junction contained 11 bases not matched to a gene. The germline V gene encodes CDR1 MDHEN and CDR2 SYDVKM. There are 17 residues in the CDR3. The DNA for the CDR3 is TGTGCCAGCAGCCCGACCTTAGCGGGGGGATTCTCCTACGAGCAGTACTTC. Protein sequence: CASSPTLAGGFSYEQYF. Drawing the rest from reference TRBV28 and TRBJ2-7, the complete variable domain is DVKVTQSSRYLVKRTGEKVFLECVQDMDHENMFWYRQDPGLGLRLIYFSYDVKMKEKGDIPEGYSVSREKKERFSLILESASTNQTSMYLCASSPTLAGGFSYEQYFGPGTRLTVT.

The chain recombines TRBV28 with TRBJ1-4, with TRBD1 matching over 7 bases. The CDR3 consists of 15 residues. CDR1 and CDR2 from the germline V gene are MDHEN and SYDVKM. V was clipped by 5 bases and J by 0 bases; unmatched bases: 3. DNA for the CDR3: TGTGCCAGCAGTCGAACAGGGGCAACTAATGAAAAACTGTTTTTT. As protein: CASSRTGATNEKLFF.

There are many counts of this clonotype. This chain joins TRBV7-2 and TRBJ1-1; D is possibly TRBD1 (5 bases). V lost 0 bases, J lost 5 bases, and 7 bases lay in between. The CDR3 is 13 amino acids. The germline V gene has CDR1 SGHTA and CDR2 FQGNSA. The CDR3 spells CASSLATGTEAFF. For the CDR3, the DNA is TGTGCCAGCAGCTTAGCCACAGGTACTGAAGCTTTCTTT.

This clonotype was detected many times. This chain uses TRBV6-1 with TRBJ1-5; 7 nucleotides agree with TRBD1. The CDR3 totals 14 residues. Trimming removed 7 bases from V and 3 bases from J; junction bases left unmatched: 6. Germline V gene data show CDR1 as MNHNS and CDR2 as SASEGT. The CDR3: CASNTQGPNQPQHF. In DNA form, the CDR3 reads TGTGCCAGCAATACACAGGGGCCCAATCAGCCCCAGCATTTT.

This clonotype turned up a few times. CDR3 loop: CASSLDSQKVYEQYF. Written as DNA, the CDR3 is TGTGCCAGCAGTCTGGACAGCCAGAAGGTCTACGAGCAGTACTTC. The rearrangement links TRBV6-1 to TRBJ2-7; TRBD1 might be the D (6 bases). Trimming took off 5 bases at V and 3 bases at J, with 17 bases between the two ends. Germline-derived CDR1 and CDR2 are MNHNS and SASEGT. This CDR3 is built from 15 residues.

This clonotype was seen at least ten times. This chain links TRBV6-1 with TRBJ2-1; the D gene is possibly TRBD2 (6 bases). CDR1 MNHNS and CDR2 SASEGT come from the germline V gene. The V end lost 8 bases, the J end lost 4 bases, and 9 bases lay between the germline ends. CDR3 length: 12 amino acids. As DNA, the CDR3 is TGTGCCAGCCGGGGGACGTACAATGAGCAGTTCTTC. Amino acid sequence: CASRGTYNEQFF.

This clonotype came up a few times. CDR3 region: CASSFDWTGGYGYTF. The CDR3 coding sequence is TGCGCCAGCAGCTTCGATTGGACAGGGGGCTATGGCTACACCTTC. The rearrangement joins TRBV4-1 to TRBJ1-2; the match to TRBD1 covers 10 bases. This CDR3 has 15 residues. CDR1 is MGHRA and CDR2 is YSYEKL in the germline V gene. With V trimmed by 5 bases and J by 4 bases, 7 bases remained unmatched.

This chain's CDR3 is CASSEPGGREFF. The DNA for the CDR3 is TGTGCCAGCAGTGAACCGGGGGGCCGCGAGTTCTTC. The chain combines TRBV7-2 with TRBJ2-1; maybe TRBD2 (7 bases). The ends were cut back, 6 bases at V and 14 bases at J, with 17 bases in the middle. The CDR3 runs to 12 residues. Germline V gene data show CDR1 as SGHTA and CDR2 as FQGNSA.

The table lists this clonotype with many counts. The chain joins TRBV27 to TRBJ2-3; no clear D gene. Germline V lookup: CDR1 MNHEY, CDR2 SMNVEV (reference sequence). The CDR3 is made up of 14 amino acids. V was trimmed by 2 bases and J by 6 bases, leaving 12 bases between them. In DNA, the CDR3 is TGTGCCAGCAGTTTAGACGGGTGGTCGGATACGCAGTATTTT. It is translated as CASSLDGWSDTQYF.

This rearrangement joins TRBV4-2 to TRBJ2-7; TRBD1 aligns across 9 bases. The ends lost 4 bases at V and 5 bases at J; junction bases unmatched: 6. Germline V gene lookup returns CDR1 LGHNA and CDR2 YNFKEQ. The CDR3 extends over 14 amino acids. CDR3 loop: CASSRTGGSDEQYF. DNA of the CDR3: TGTGCCAGCAGCCGCACAGGGGGCAGCGACGAGCAGTACTTC.

Many counts were recorded for this clonotype. This chain joins TRBV3-1 and TRBJ1-1; 8 bases are shared with TRBD1. CDR1 and CDR2 (germline): LGHDT, YNNKEL (reference sequence). This CDR3 is built from 16 residues. V was clipped by 5 bases and J by 0 bases; unmatched bases: 8. The CDR3 sequence: CASSDRTGPMNTEAFF. The CDR3 DNA reads TGTGCCAGCAGCGACCGGACAGGGCCAATGAACACTGAAGCTTTCTTT.

The J gene is TRBJ2-7, the V gene TRBV20-1, with TRBD2 identical over 10 bases. Germline V lookup: CDR1 DFQATT, CDR2 SNEGSKA (reference sequence). The CDR3 spans 17 residues. Unmatched junction bases numbered 8, after V lost 0 bases and J lost 0 bases. As DNA, the CDR3 is TGCAGTGCTAGAGATACACGACTAGCGGGTCGCTCCTACGAGCAGTACTTC. This gives the protein CSARDTRLAGRSYEQYF.

The V call is TRBV19, the J call TRBJ2-5; 14 bases map to TRBD2. CDR3 size: 16 residues. The V and J ends lost 5 bases and 2 bases, in that order; junction bases with no gene match: 4. Germline V gene data show CDR1 as LNHDA and CDR2 as SQIVND (reference sequence). The CDR3 protein is CASSPRTSGRQETQYF. In DNA form, the CDR3 reads TGTGCCAGTAGTCCACGGACTAGCGGGAGGCAAGAGACCCAGTACTTC.

The rearrangement joins TRBV12-3 or TRBV12-4 to TRBJ2-6; D not certain. This CDR3 region has 13 residues. The V end lost 8 bases, the J end lost 0 bases, and 5 bases lay between the germline ends. The CDR3 DNA follows: TGTGCCAGCGGCGCCTCTGGGGCCAACGTCCTGACTTTC. Translation gives CASGASGANVLTF.

This clonotype was observed many times. The genes are TRBV2 and TRBJ1-3; D uncertain. This CDR3 spans 15 amino acids. V was shortened by 5 bases and J by 0 bases, with 11 bases between the two germline ends. Germline CDR1 and CDR2: SNHLY and FYNNEI. Written as DNA, the CDR3 is TGTGCCAGCAGTCCCCCTGGCCGCTCTGGAAACACCATATATTTT. Protein product: CASSPPGRSGNTIYF.

The CDR3 DNA reads TGCAGCGCCCTAATTCAGAACAATCAGCCCCAGCATTTT. Its protein is CSALIQNNQPQHF. This chain connects TRBV29-1 to TRBJ1-5; D is undetermined. Trimming took off 7 bases at V and 3 bases at J, with 13 bases between the two ends. Germline V gene sequence: CDR1 SQVTM, CDR2 ANQGSEA. The CDR3 is 13 residues long.

Comment on this clonotype: The germline gene is not matched at one end of the junction; a read error may be the cause. The genes are TRBV6-5 and TRBJ2-6; D unclear. Germline CDR1 reads MNHEY; CDR2 reads SVGAGI. CDR3 length: 17 residues. In DNA, the CDR3 is TGTGCCAGCATTTACTCCGGCTCCTACTCTGGGGCCAACGTCCTGACTTTC. Amino acids: CASIYSGSYSGANVLTF.

This clonotype was counted many times. The chain joins TRBV18 to TRBJ1-5; TRBD1 agrees at 7 bases. The CDR3 runs to 15 residues. V gave up 5 bases and J gave up 3 bases; unmatched junction bases: 7. From germline, CDR1 is KGHSH and CDR2 LQKENI. CDR3 protein: CASSSGTENNQPQHF. In DNA form, the CDR3 reads TGTGCCAGCTCATCCGGGACAGAAAACAATCAGCCCCAGCATTTT.

This clonotype showed up many times. The rearrangement joins TRBV12-3 or TRBV12-4 to TRBJ1-4; 7 bases fit TRBD1. The V segment lost 5 bases and the J segment 4 bases; nucleotides outside the gene matches: 22. This CDR3 region has 20 residues. The DNA for the CDR3 is TGTGCCAGCAGTATAGGAGAGACAGGGACTAATCTCTGGAGTAATGAAAAACTGTTTTTT. Protein: CASSIGETGTNLWSNEKLFF.

V and J are TRBV9 and TRBJ2-7; the D is unclear. The CDR3 is 15 amino acids. CDR1 SGDLS and CDR2 YYNGEE come from the germline V gene. The V and J ends lost 3 bases and 0 bases respectively, with 13 bases between them. The CDR3 reads CASSAHVADSYEQYF. CDR3 coding DNA: TGTGCCAGCAGCGCACACGTGGCCGACTCCTACGAGCAGTACTTC.

This clonotype was seen at least ten times. J is TRBJ1-6 and V is TRBV18; no clear D gene. The CDR3 runs 13 residues. The V gene's germline CDR1 is KGHSH and CDR2 LQKENI. Trimming left V 3 bases short and J 7 bases short, with 7 bases between. CDR3 amino acids: CASSPSENSPLHF. The CDR3 nucleotides are TGTGCCAGCTCACCTTCAGAAAATTCACCCCTCCACTTT. Full variable domain (outside the CDR3, taken from reference TRBV18 and TRBJ1-6): NAGVMQNPRHLVRRRGQEARLRCSPMKGHSHVYWYRQLPEEGLKFMVYLQKENIIDESGMPKERFSAEFPKEGPSILRIQQVVRGDSAAYFCASSPSENSPLHFGNGTRLTVT.

The chain links TRBV27 to TRBJ1-3; D uncertain. The germline CDR1 and CDR2 sequences are MNHEY and SMNVEV (reference sequence). V dropped 7 bases and J dropped 9 bases, with 19 bases sitting between them. This CDR3 has 14 residues. In nucleotides, the CDR3 is TGTGCCAGCAAAATAGGACGGGGAAGTAGCACCATATATTTT. This translates into CASKIGRGSSTIYF.

This chain connects TRBV6-1 to TRBJ2-7; possibly TRBD2 for D (6 bases). Germline loops: CDR1 MNHNS, CDR2 SASEGT. This CDR3 region has 14 residues. V lost 5 bases and J lost 3, with 14 bases in between. The CDR3 nucleotides are TGTGCCAGCAGTCCCCGGGAGCAGCACTACGAGCAGTACTTC. It specifies CASSPREQHYEQYF.

This clonotype was seen ten or more times. This sequence joins TRBV2 and TRBJ1-6, with TRBD1 matching over 7 bases. The germline CDR1 and CDR2 sequences are SNHLY and FYNNEI. V shed 4 bases and J 9 bases; nucleotides not matched to a gene: 12. The CDR3 has 16 amino acids. The CDR3 nucleotides read TGTGCCAGCAGTGCATTACAGGGGTTGTTGGGTTCACCCCTCCACTTT. Translated: CASSALQGLLGSPLHF.